The clone carrying this T cell receptor beta chain was found once. Its antigen is not identified. The data belong to a study of somatic mutations in cytotoxic T cells in rheumatoid arthritis. TCRdb's table, derived via immunoSEQ multiplex PCR, lists solely in-frame clones and lacks some. The sample lists about 20,000 clones; roughly 86% were seen once. Study results and limitations: The clonality of CD8+ T cells was not significantly different between rheumatoid arthritis patients and age-matched healthy controls. Exceedance of 20% of CD8+ cells by the largest CD8+ clone occurred in about an eighth of the roughly 60 patients. Increasing age coincided with elevated CD8+ clonality among rheumatoid arthritis patients, though not among healthy controls.

This sequence was found in a woman between 45 and 60 years old in good health. The sequencing input was CD8+ T cells sorted from blood.

CDR3 in DNA: TGTGCCAGCAGCTTAGGAGGGGGCGGTGAGCAGTTCTTC. Protein sequence: CASSLGGGGEQFF. The chain employs TRBV7-6 and TRBJ2-1; 7 bases map to TRBD1. V was clipped by 1 base and J by 9 bases; unmatched bases: 3. The germline gives CDR1 SGHVS, CDR2 FNYEAQ. The CDR3 has 13 amino acids.